The present entry profiles one T cell receptor beta chain with its context. What it recognizes is unknown. TCRdb reprocessed the 5' RACE reads via MiXCR and lists one record per CDR3 protein. The sample gives 350,000 to 450,000 distinct CDR3 sequences, approximately 24% of which show up once; about 10% is in the top ten. The data belong to a study of T-cell memory formation after mild COVID-19. Overall study context: Clusters were largely donor specific.

Whole-study findings and limits: Clones contracting over day 15 to 85 were CD4/CD8 balanced, with later expanders leaning CD4+. That cross-reactive memory joined was suggested by some responding clones appearing in pre-infection memory. Those CD4+ clones that contracted were mainly in CM and EM (CD8+ ones in EMRA).

The clonotype originates from an adult woman who had mild COVID-19 (a few samples of this study predate the infection). Cell type and time point are not known. The specimen was PBMCs or a T cell subset sorted from them (not recorded which).

DNA of the CDR3: TGCAGTGCTCACAGGTCTCCCTATGGCTACACCTTC. It encodes CSAHRSPYGYTF. The chain links TRBV20-1 to TRBJ1-2; possible D gene TRBD1, 5 bases. Germline assignment: CDR1 DFQATT and CDR2 SNEGSKA (reference sequence). V was pared by 5 bases and J by 4 bases, with 11 bases between. This CDR3 is 12 amino acids long.